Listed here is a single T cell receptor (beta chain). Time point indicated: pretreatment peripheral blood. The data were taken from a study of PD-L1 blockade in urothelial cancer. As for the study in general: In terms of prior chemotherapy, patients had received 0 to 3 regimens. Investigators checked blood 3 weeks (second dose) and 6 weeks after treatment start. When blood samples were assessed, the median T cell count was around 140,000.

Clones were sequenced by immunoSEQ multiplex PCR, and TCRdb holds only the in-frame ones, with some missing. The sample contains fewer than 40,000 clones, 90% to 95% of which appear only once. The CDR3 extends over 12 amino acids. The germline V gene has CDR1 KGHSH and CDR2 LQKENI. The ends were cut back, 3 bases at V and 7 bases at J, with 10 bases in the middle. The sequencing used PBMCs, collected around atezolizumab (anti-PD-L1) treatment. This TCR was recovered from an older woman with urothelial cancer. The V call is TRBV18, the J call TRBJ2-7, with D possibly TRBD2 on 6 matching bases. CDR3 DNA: TGTGCCAGCTCACCTGGTGGAGGGGAGCAGTACTTC. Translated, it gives CASSPGGGEQYF. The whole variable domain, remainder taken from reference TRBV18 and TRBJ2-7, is NAGVMQNPRHLVRRRGQEARLRCSPMKGHSHVYWYRQLPEEGLKFMVYLQKENIIDESGMPKERFSAEFPKEGPSILRIQQVVRGDSAAYFCASSPGGGEQYFGPGTRLTVT.